Following are 21 T cell receptor beta chains from one sample sequenced in a study of blood T cell repertoires in COVID-19. Using immunoSEQ multiplex PCR, the repertoire was profiled, and TCRdb retains in-frame clones only, with some absent. Among about 22,000 clones, 80% to 95% were seen once, and the ten largest hold less than 3%. Sequencing used peripheral blood. Receptor source: a man aged 65-85 years with acute or convalescent COVID-19.

This sequence joins TRBV4-1 and TRBJ2-7, with unresolved D. The CDR3 contains 14 residues. V lost 3 bases and J 4 bases, leaving 13 bases between the germline ends. The germline gives CDR1 MGHRA, CDR2 YSYEKL. CDR3 coding DNA: TGCGCCAGCAGCCACCCTAGGAGATCGTACGAGCAGTACTTC. This gives the protein CASSHPRRSYEQYF.

V usage is TRBV4-1 and J usage is TRBJ2-3, with a possible D match to TRBD1 (6 bases). The CDR3 consists of 17 residues. In germline, CDR1 is MGHRA, CDR2 YSYEKL. Trimming removed 1 base from V and 0 bases from J, with 14 bases in between. The CDR3 loop reads CASSQGRGGSSTDTQYF. CDR3 sequence (DNA): TGCGCCAGCAGCCAAGGGAGAGGGGGATCGAGCACAGATACGCAGTATTTT.

The chain couples TRBV28 to TRBJ1-2; D might be TRBD1 (6 bases). Germline CDR1 reads MDHEN; CDR2 reads SYDVKM. The length of the CDR3 is 13 residues. V was cut by 10 bases and J by 0 bases, with 12 bases left in between. CDR3 in amino acids: CAIWDITNYGYTF. In DNA form, the CDR3 reads TGTGCCATCTGGGACATAACTAACTATGGCTACACCTTC.

The gene calls are TRBV28 and TRBJ1-5; 8 bases agree with TRBD1. Trimming removed 6 bases from V and 6 bases from J; junction bases left unmatched: 10. The CDR3 loop spans 15 amino acids. CDR1 and CDR2 (germline): MDHEN, SYDVKM. The CDR3 DNA sequence: TGTGCCAGCAGCCACCGGACAGGGCCGGGTCAGCCCCAGCATTTT. Protein: CASSHRTGPGQPQHF.

The V gene is TRBV4-3, the J gene TRBJ2-7, with D possibly being TRBD2 (6 bases). This CDR3 spans 16 amino acids. V was shortened by 0 bases and J by 4 bases, with 16 bases between the two germline ends. Germline V gene lookup returns CDR1 LGHNA and CDR2 YSLEER. The CDR3 region is CASSQDSGTGKYEQYF. The CDR3 bases are TGCGCCAGCAGCCAAGATTCAGGGACTGGCAAATACGAGCAGTACTTC.

The chain uses TRBV19 and TRBJ2-6; 7 bases are shared with TRBD1. Germline CDR1 LNHDA, CDR2 SQIVND (reference sequence). The CDR3 length is 15 residues. Trimming took 8 bases from V and 0 from J; bases not matched to a gene: 4. CDR3 region: CASGQVPSGANVLTF. DNA of the CDR3: TGTGCCAGTGGACAGGTACCCTCTGGGGCCAACGTCCTGACTTTC.

This rearrangement joins TRBV5-3 to TRBJ2-3, with D possibly matching TRBD1 (6 bases). TRBV5-3 is an ORF, and what it does is uncertain. The V and J ends lost 0 bases and 2 bases respectively, with 19 bases between them. The CDR3 contains 18 residues. CDR3 sequence (DNA): TGTGCCAGAAGCTTGGACAGGGTAGGCCAATCCTTCACAGATACGCAGTATTTT. Its translation is CARSLDRVGQSFTDTQYF.

The chain couples TRBV28 to TRBJ2-5; D unclear. Germline loops: CDR1 MDHEN, CDR2 SYDVKM. The V and J ends lost 5 bases and 7 bases respectively, with 20 bases between them. This CDR3 comprises 15 residues. CDR3 region: CASSPVDGLSRTQYF. The CDR3 region has the DNA TGTGCCAGCAGTCCTGTCGACGGGTTGAGTCGGACCCAGTACTTC.

This sequence joins TRBV5-1 and TRBJ2-1; tentative D call: TRBD2 (5 bases). V was cut by 4 bases and J by 0 bases, with 11 bases left in between. This CDR3 spans 15 amino acids. Germline V CDR1 and CDR2: SGHRS, YFSETQ. Here the CDR3 DNA reads TGCGCCAGCAGCCCGGGAACCCCCTCCTACAATGAGCAGTTCTTC. It encodes CASSPGTPSYNEQFF.

This chain connects TRBV19 to TRBJ1-2; D gene unclear. The germline V gene has CDR1 LNHDA and CDR2 SQIVND (reference sequence). The V end was cut by 3 bases, the J end by 6 bases, with 14 bases between. CDR3 size: 14 residues. CDR3 amino acids: CASSMGRGWDGYTF. CDR3 bases: TGTGCCAGTAGTATGGGCCGGGGTTGGGATGGCTACACCTTC.

This clone showed up just a few times. The rearrangement uses TRBV9 and TRBJ1-1, with D tentatively TRBD1 (5 bases). V gave up 0 bases and J gave up 1 base, with 10 bases separating them. The CDR3 covers 15 residues. CDR1 is SGDLS and CDR2 is YYNGEE in the germline V gene. The CDR3 DNA sequence: TGTGCCAGCAGCGTAGGGCCAGGGAAGAACACTGAAGCTTTCTTT. Its translation is CASSVGPGKNTEAFF.

The rearrangement uses TRBV15 and TRBJ1-2, with a possible D match to TRBD1 (6 bases). Trimming cost V 0 bases and J 6 bases, with 11 bases left between them. From germline, CDR1 is LNHNV and CDR2 YYDKDF (reference sequence). This CDR3 has 14 amino acids. The CDR3 coding sequence is TGTGCCACCAGCAGAGAAGGGGGGAGGGATGGCTACACCTTC. This translates into CATSREGGRDGYTF.

With respect to this clone: At one boundary the junction diverges from the germline segment, which might be a read error. The V and J genes are TRBV7-3 and TRBJ2-5, with 11 bases lining up with TRBD1. This CDR3 has 16 amino acids. Germline-derived CDR1 and CDR2 are SGHTA and FQGTGA. CDR3 DNA: TGTGCCAGCAGCATAACCCCGGGACAGGGGGGGGAGACCCAGTACTTC. Encoded protein: CASSITPGQGGETQYF.

The V and J genes are TRBV6-2 or TRBV6-3 and TRBJ2-5, with 8 bases matching TRBD1. J lost 3 bases, V lost 5 bases, and 14 bases had no gene match. Germline V gene data show CDR1 as MNHEY and CDR2 as SVGEGT. The CDR3 contains 17 residues. The CDR3 loop reads CASSPPFGQGSEETQYF. CDR3 in DNA: TGTGCCAGCAGTCCACCTTTCGGACAGGGTAGTGAAGAGACCCAGTACTTC.

The V call is TRBV19, the J call TRBJ1-3; 7 bases match TRBD1. This CDR3 region has 20 residues. Germline assignment: CDR1 LNHDA and CDR2 SQIVND (reference sequence). With V trimmed by 7 bases and J by 1 base, 22 bases remained unmatched. The CDR3: CASTKQGQELIVGSGNTIYF. The DNA for the CDR3 is TGTGCCAGTACCAAGCAAGGACAGGAGCTAATCGTTGGATCTGGAAACACCATATATTTT.

The rearrangement joins TRBV2 to TRBJ2-7; TRBD1 matches 8 bases. V lost 4 bases and J lost 4; bases outside the gene matches: 6. CDR1 is SNHLY and CDR2 is FYNNEI in the germline V gene. This CDR3 has 14 residues. The CDR3 DNA is TGTGCCAGCAGTGCCGACAGGGGTCCGTACGAGCAGTACTTC. Translation: CASSADRGPYEQYF. The whole variable domain, filled in from reference TRBV2 and TRBJ2-7, reads EPEVTQTPSHQVTQMGQEVILRCVPISNHLYFYWYRQILGQKVEFLVSFYNNEISEKSEIFDDQFSVERPDGSNFTLKIRSTKLEDSAMYFCASSADRGPYEQYFGPGTRLTVT.

Here the CDR3 DNA reads TGTGCCAGCGAAACACTGGACAGCCAATTGGGCCGTAAGGAAAAACTGTTTTTT. It encodes CASETLDSQLGRKEKLFF. The rearrangement links TRBV28 to TRBJ1-4, with D maybe TRBD1 (6 bases). Trimming removed 8 bases from V and 8 bases from J, with 30 bases in between. Looked up from germline, CDR1 is MDHEN and CDR2 is SYDVKM. CDR3 length equals 18 residues.

V usage is TRBV28 and J usage is TRBJ1-1, with TRBD1 matching 7 bases. Unmatched junction bases numbered 15, after V lost 4 bases and J lost 4 bases. Germline lookup yields CDR1 MDHEN and CDR2 SYDVKM. The CDR3 extends over 17 amino acids. CDR3 nucleotide sequence: TGTGCCAGCAGTTCCTCGACAGGGCAGTGGGTTAGCACTGAAGCTTTCTTT. This gives the protein CASSSSTGQWVSTEAFF.

CDR3 DNA: TGTGCCAGCAGTTACCTCGGGAGGAGTCAGCCCCAGCATTTT. Its translation is CASSYLGRSQPQHF. V gene TRBV6-2 or TRBV6-3 combines with J gene TRBJ1-5, with D uncertain. This CDR3 region has 14 residues. Germline V gives CDR1 MNHEY, CDR2 SVGEGT. Trimming took 2 bases from V and 6 from J, leaving 11 bases between them.

The chain links TRBV5-1 to TRBJ2-3, with TRBD1 matching 12 bases. The J segment lost 5 bases and the V segment lost 2 bases, leaving 6 bases of the junction unmatched. From germline, CDR1 is SGHRS and CDR2 YFSETQ. The CDR3 loop spans 16 amino acids. DNA for the CDR3: TGCGCCAGCAGCTTTGGGACAGGGGGCCGAGGAGATACGCAGTATTTT. Protein: CASSFGTGGRGDTQYF.

The V and J genes are TRBV7-2 and TRBJ2-1; TRBD2 matches 8 bases. Looked up from germline, CDR1 is SGHTA and CDR2 is FQGNSA. The V and J ends lost 0 bases and 6 bases, in that order; junction bases with no gene match: 10. The CDR3 is 17 amino acids. CDR3 in DNA: TGTGCCAGCAGCTTAGCAGGAGGGGGGACTAGACCCAATGAGCAGTTCTTC. This gives the protein CASSLAGGGTRPNEQFF.